This T cell receptor (beta chain) was sequenced during a study of neurological immune-mediated disorders. Details on this clonotype: No antigen is known for it. A much larger clone lies one base from this, so it may be a read error.

A total of 2 million PBMCs stored at -80 degrees C provided the unsorted libraries. Per germline, CDR1 MNHEY and CDR2 SMNVEV (reference sequence). This CDR3 has 16 residues. Findings of the study overall: No expanded-clone CDR3 amino acid sequence recurred across subjects, suggesting private TCR-beta repertoires. Patients with HTLV-1-associated myelopathy showed the most TCR clonal expansion. Those with multiple sclerosis showed the least, falling below healthy controls.

5'RACE with 10-nucleotide random UMIs generated the cDNA. TCRdb reanalysed the 5' RACE reads using MiXCR and keeps one entry per CDR3 protein. The data show approximately 50,000 distinct CDR3 sequences, over 3.5% seen once. This chain links TRBV27 with TRBJ1-3, with D unresolved. The material sequenced was PBMCs. This clonotype originated in a man in his 60s with multiple sclerosis. The CDR3 loop is CVSRKGQESSGNTIYF. The CDR3 coding sequence is TGTGTCAGCAGGAAAGGCCAGGAGTCTTCTGGAAACACCATATATTTT.